This is a list of T cell receptor beta chains from one sample in a study of T cells in Graves' hyperthyroidism and ophthalmopathy. MiXCR, applied by TCRdb to the multiplex PCR reads, yields one record per CDR3 protein. Among about 500,000 distinct CDR3 sequences listed, approximately 48% were seen once. Material for sequencing was peripheral blood or thyroid tissue (not recorded which). These receptor sequences come from an adult woman with Graves' disease, either hyperthyroidism or ophthalmopathy (not recorded which). CDR3s include the opening cysteine and the closing phenylalanine or tryptophan. D genes are given only for firm matches. Size tells how often a clone was seen (once, few, many) or the class of an expanded clone, and some rows leave it out.

NA | NA | TRBJ2-2 | 16 | TRBV9 | TGTGCCAGCAGCGTTGGAATGAGGACGGACACCGGGGAGCTGTTTTTT | CASSVGMRTDTGELFF
NA | TRBD1 | TRBJ1-1 | 13 | TRBV20-1 | TGCAGACCAAGAACAGGGGTTAGCACTGAAGCTTTCTTT | CRPRTGVSTEAFF
NA | NA | TRBJ1-5 | 14 | TRBV12-3/TRBV12-4 | TGTGCCAGCACCCCTGCCCAATTCAATCAGCCCCAGCATTTT | CASTPAQFNQPQHF
many | NA | TRBJ1-1 | 13 | TRBV19 | TGTGCCAGTAGTGTGGGGACCGCCCTGAGGGCTTTCTTT | CASSVGTALRAFF
many | TRBD2 | TRBJ2-5 | 14 | TRBV5-6 | TGTGCCAGCAGCACTGGGACTAGCAGAGAGACCCAGTACTTC | CASSTGTSRETQYF
NA | TRBD2 | TRBJ2-6 | 16 | TRBV29-1 | TGCAGCGTAGGGCTAGCGGGTAACTCTGGGGCCAACGTCCTGACTTTC | CSVGLAGNSGANVLTF
NA | NA | TRBJ1-4 | 13 | TRBV7-9 | TGTGCCAGCAGCCCGTACCACCAGGAAAAACTGTTTTTT | CASSPYHQEKLFF
NA | NA | TRBJ2-5 | 13 | TRBV30 | TGTGCCTGGACACGGGGGCTACAAGAGACCCAGTACTTC | CAWTRGLQETQYF
NA | TRBD2 | TRBJ2-2 | 17 | TRBV29-1 | TGCAGCGGCGGCCCGGGACTAGCGGGAGTCGGCACCGGGGAGCTGTTTTTT | CSGGPGLAGVGTGELFF
NA | TRBD1 | TRBJ1-2 | 13 | TRBV7-9 | TGTGCCAGCATAGCCAGGGGGGACTATGGCTACACCTTC | CASIARGDYGYTF
NA | NA | TRBJ1-1 | 14 | TRBV12-3/TRBV12-4 | TGTGTCAGCAGACTAGTGACGGTGGACACTGAAGCTTTCTTT | CVSRLVTVDTEAFF
NA | NA | TRBJ2-5 | 12 | TRBV29-1 | TGCAGCGTGCGTGTCCAGGGTGAGACCCAGTACTTC | CSVRVQGETQYF
NA | TRBD1 | TRBJ1-5 | 15 | TRBV20-1 | TGCAGTGCCCTGAAAATGGACAGGGAGAATCAGCCCCAGCATTTT | CSALKMDRENQPQHF
NA | NA | TRBJ1-2 | 14 | TRBV19 | TGTGCCAGTAATGTCGGCAGCGTCTCGTTTGGCTACACCTTC | CASNVGSVSFGYTF
NA | NA | TRBJ2-7 | 13 | TRBV29-1 | TGCAGCGTCGGAAGTACAGGGAAGGGCGAGCAGTACTTC | CSVGSTGKGEQYF
NA | NA | TRBJ2-5 | 13 | TRBV7-8 | TGTGCCAGCAGCTTCAGGGAACAAGGGCCCCAGTACTTC | CASSFREQGPQYF
many | TRBD2 | TRBJ2-5 | 14 | TRBV5-1 | TGCGCCAGCAGCTTGGTTTCTAGCGGAGAGACCCAGTACTTC | CASSLVSSGETQYF
many | TRBD2 | TRBJ2-5 | 16 | TRBV9 | TGTGCCAGCAGCGTGGGGGCGGGAGGGCCCTCGGAGACCCAGTACTTC | CASSVGAGGPSETQYF
NA | NA | TRBJ2-7 | 12 | TRBV5-5 | TGCGCCAGCAGAGCGGCGGGGTACGAGCAGTACTTC | CASRAAGYEQYF
many | TRBD2 | TRBJ2-5 | 16 | TRBV12-3/TRBV12-4 | TGTGCCAGCAGTACCGGGTTAGCGGGGCTGCAAGAGACCCAGTACTTC | CASSTGLAGLQETQYF
many | NA | TRBJ1-1 | 13 | TRBV24-1 | TGTGCCACCAGTGATTTGTGGAGTAATGAAGCTTTCTTT | CATSDLWSNEAFF
NA | NA | TRBJ2-2 | 16 | TRBV7-8 | TGTGCCAGCAGCCTCACTGGGGCCCACAGGGCCGGGGAGCTGTTTTTT | CASSLTGAHRAGELFF
NA | NA | TRBJ1-2 | 14 | TRBV20-1 | TGCAGTGCTAGAGTCCCCGGGGCGGAGTATGGCTACACCTTC | CSARVPGAEYGYTF
many | TRBD1 | TRBJ1-5 | 14 | TRBV19 | TGTGCCAGTAGTCAAAACAGGGGGCCTCAGCCCCAGCATTTT | CASSQNRGPQPQHF
once | TRBD2 | TRBJ2-5 | 15 | TRBV28 | TGTGCCAGCAGTTTCGCGCGGGAGGGCCAAGAGACCCAGTACTTC | CASSFAREGQETQYF
once | NA | TRBJ2-2 | 13 | TRBV11-1 | TGTGCCAGCAGCTTTCGTTCCACCGGGGAGCTGTTTTTT | CASSFRSTGELFF
many | NA | TRBJ1-2 | 17 | TRBV10-2 | TGCGCCAGCAGTGAGTCATACCCGGGACAAGAGAACTATGGCTACACCTTC | CASSESYPGQENYGYTF
NA | NA | TRBJ2-5 | 13 | TRBV29-1 | TGCAGCGCAGAACGACAGGGAGGCGAGACCCAGTACTTC | CSAERQGGETQYF
few | TRBD1 | TRBJ1-5 | 11 | TRBV15 | TGTGCCACCAGCCAGACAGGGCTCCAGCATTTT | CATSQTGLQHF
few | TRBD1 | TRBJ1-2 | 14 | TRBV11-2 | TGTGCCAGCAGCCGGACAGGGGACATCAATGGCTACACCTTC | CASSRTGDINGYTF
NA | NA | TRBJ2-4 | 14 | TRBV15 | TGTGCCACCAGCAGAGAACCGCGGAGGGACATTCAGTACTTC | CATSREPRRDIQYF
NA | TRBD1 | TRBJ1-4 | 17 | TRBV2 | TGTGCCAGCAGTGAATACAGGGGGACGAGGCTGGGGGAAAAACTGTTTTTT | CASSEYRGTRLGEKLFF
few | NA | TRBJ1-2 | 13 | TRBV6-2/TRBV6-3 | TGTGCCAGCAGTTACTCGGGGGCCGTTGGCTACACCTTC | CASSYSGAVGYTF
NA | NA | TRBJ1-5 | 13 | TRBV20-1 | TGCAGTGCCTTAGTTGGTTCCATGCAGCCCCAGCATTTT | CSALVGSMQPQHF
many | NA | TRBJ1-2 | 11 | TRBV7-9 | TGTGCCAGCAGTTTATCTGGTGGCTACACCTTC | CASSLSGGYTF
NA | NA | TRBJ2-2 | 17 | TRBV14 | TGTGCCAGCAGCCAAGTTCGGGGACAAACGAACACCGGGGAGCTGTTTTTT | CASSQVRGQTNTGELFF
many | NA | TRBJ2-7 | 15 | TRBV5-1 | TGCGCCAGCAGCTTTCTCGCGGACAGCTCCTACGAGCAGTACTTC | CASSFLADSSYEQYF
few | NA | TRBJ2-7 | 12 | TRBV7-2 | TGTGCCAGCAGCCAGTACGTTAGCGAGCAGTACTTC | CASSQYVSEQYF
many | NA | TRBJ1-6 | 15 | TRBV4-1 | TGCGCCAGCAGCCAAGAACCCAGTGGGAATTCACCCCTCCACTTT | CASSQEPSGNSPLHF
few | TRBD1 | TRBJ2-5 | 15 | TRBV11-2 | TGTGCCAGCAAATCTCATCGACAGGGGGATGAGACCCAGTACTTC | CASKSHRQGDETQYF
NA | TRBD1 | TRBJ1-6 | 15 | TRBV9 | TGTGCCAGCAGCGACCGGACAGGAAATAATTCACCCCTCCACTTT | CASSDRTGNNSPLHF
NA | TRBD1 | TRBJ1-2 | 15 | TRBV7-9 | TGTGCCAGCAGCTTAGGACCAGGGGGCACCTATGGCTACACCTTC | CASSLGPGGTYGYTF
few | NA | TRBJ2-7 | 14 | TRBV2 | TGTGCCAGCAGCCTGGGCAGGGGTATCCACGAGCAGTACTTC | CASSLGRGIHEQYF
NA | NA | TRBJ2-7 | 15 | TRBV11-2 | TGCGCCAGCAGCTTGGGGACGGATAATCAGCCCCAGCAGTACTTC | CASSLGTDNQPQQYF
many | TRBD1 | TRBJ1-5 | 14 | TRBV12-3/TRBV12-4 | TGTGCCAGCAGTAGGACAGGGAACAATCAGCCCCAGCATTTT | CASSRTGNNQPQHF
NA | NA | TRBJ1-4 | 13 | TRBV29-1 | TGCAGCGTTGTCCCCAGACAGAATGAAAAACTGTTTTTT | CSVVPRQNEKLFF
few | NA | TRBJ2-2 | 13 | TRBV7-2 | TGTGCCAGCAGCCGGCAAAGGACCGGGGAGCTGTTTTTT | CASSRQRTGELFF